In this sample, the clone carrying this T cell receptor beta chain turned up many times. Its antigen is as yet unknown. This record comes from a study of molecular identifiers for immune sequencing clone quantification. Whole-study results and caveats: Because of identical TCR molecules sharing a barcode, sizes of highly expanded clones could be underestimated.

A CD8+CD4-CCR7+CD45RA+ gate was used to sort naive CD8 T cells. CDR1 SEHNR and CDR2 FQNEAQ come from the germline V gene (reference sequence). This CDR3 has 16 amino acids. Trimming took 0 bases from V and 1 from J, leaving 11 bases between them. TCRdb re-called the PCR reads with MiXCR, one entry per CDR3 protein. The sample lists approximately 590,000 distinct CDR3 sequences, approximately 24% occurring once. Sequences were obtained from naive CD8+ T cells from blood, with Jurkat cell RNA spiked in. Specified subset: FACS-sorted CD8+CD4-CCR7+CD45RA+ naive T cells. This clonotype was sampled from a human donor in good health. Some libraries in this study had Jurkat cell RNA spiked in. The chain has TRBV7-9 and TRBJ2-3; TRBD2 is a possible D gene (5 bases). CDR3 DNA sequence: TGTGCCAGCAGCTTAGCGGAGGCCCCTGGCACAGATACGCAGTATTTT. Protein sequence: CASSLAEAPGTDTQYF.